This entry is about one T cell receptor (beta chain). These data are taken from a study of blood T cell repertoires in COVID-19. The data were produced by immunoSEQ multiplex PCR, yet TCRdb's version contains in-frame clones alone and is incomplete. Among fewer than 500,000 clones listed, roughly 86% were seen once. J lost 1 base, V lost 5 bases, and 9 bases had no gene match. Germline loops: CDR1 SGHTA, CDR2 FQGNSA. The CDR3 is made up of 16 amino acids. Those enrolled, adults aged roughly 18 to 89 years, came from 20 to 25 US areas. Each participant's cohort was designated according to participant-reported clinical history. The recovered donors of Cohort 3 showed two negative PCRs, clearance, or symptom resolution.

The rearrangement joins TRBV7-2 to TRBJ1-2; 8 nucleotides agree with TRBD1. The sample comprised PBMCs or T cells enriched from blood (not recorded which). This receptor was obtained from a man aged 25-45 years who had recovered from COVID-19. CDR3 sequence (DNA): TGTGCCAGCAGCCCGGACAGGGCCTTACTTAACTATGGCTACACCTTC. This translates into CASSPDRALLNYGYTF. The full variable domain, with the rest looked up from reference TRBV7-2 and TRBJ1-2, is GAGVSQSPSNKVTEKGKDVELRCDPISGHTALYWYRQSLGQGLEFLIYFQGNSAPDKSGLPSDRFSAERTGGSVSTLTIQRTQQEDSAVYLCASSPDRALLNYGYTFGSGTRLTVV.